The 20 T cell receptor beta chains below all came from one sample that was sequenced in a study of blood T cell repertoires in COVID-19 (TCRdb year 2020). The protocol used for the library was the immunoSEQ multiplex PCR assay. The source is immuneACCESS, and TCRdb retained only in-frame sequences with V and J called. Part of the clones is not carried over; for the studies checked, unresolved V genes explain less than half of this, and the remainder is unexplained. For this sample the table gives around 120,000 clones, of which about nine tenths were detected only once. The ten largest account for 25% to 30% of the sample. The material sequenced was peripheral blood. The receptors were sampled from a woman in her 70s with acute or convalescent COVID-19.

The gene calls are TRBV5-5 and TRBJ2-2; D is unresolved. V was trimmed by 4 bases and J by 6 bases, leaving 10 bases between them. The CDR3 contains 13 residues. Germline V gene sequence: CDR1 SGHKS, CDR2 YYEKEE (reference sequence). CDR3 in amino acids: CASSGRLAGELFF. CDR3 in DNA: TGTGCCAGCAGCGGCAGGTTAGCCGGGGAGCTGTTTTTT. The variable domain in full, with the rest retrieved from reference TRBV5-5 and TRBJ2-2, is DAGVTQSPTHLIKTRGQQVTLRCSPISGHKSVSWYQQVLGQGPQFIFQYYEKEERGRGNFPDRFSARQFPNYSSELNVNALLLGDSALYLCASSGRLAGELFFGEGSRLTVL.

CDR3 loop: CASSMRAGGGKIYGYTF. The CDR3 nucleotides are TGTGCCAGTAGTATGAGGGCAGGGGGCGGAAAGATCTATGGCTACACCTTC. This rearrangement joins TRBV19 to TRBJ1-2, with 8 bases lining up with TRBD1. CDR1 is LNHDA, CDR2 SQIVND, per germline (reference sequence). The CDR3 is made up of 17 amino acids. V dropped 3 bases and J dropped 4; count of bases not matched to a gene: 13.

The chain uses TRBV5-1 and TRBJ2-3, with D possibly matching TRBD1 (6 bases). V gave up 7 bases and J gave up 7 bases, with 19 bases separating them. The germline V gene has CDR1 SGHRS and CDR2 YFSETQ. CDR3 length: 14 residues. This CDR3 reads CASWPSGAANTQYF. The DNA for the CDR3 is TGCGCCAGCTGGCCCTCAGGGGCCGCGAATACGCAGTATTTT.

V usage is TRBV6-1 and J usage is TRBJ1-5; TRBD1 is a possible D gene (6 bases). The germline gives CDR1 MNHNS, CDR2 SASEGT. The CDR3 extends over 13 amino acids. The V and J ends lost 1 base and 9 bases respectively, with 10 bases between them. CDR3 loop: CASSEVWGLPQHF. In DNA form, the CDR3 reads TGTGCCAGCAGTGAAGTGTGGGGGCTGCCCCAGCATTTT.

Points on this clone: At one end the junction does not follow the germline gene, possibly because of a read error. This chain connects TRBV28 to TRBJ2-1, with 13 bases matching TRBD2. This CDR3 contains 15 residues. Looked up from germline, CDR1 is MDHEN and CDR2 is SYDVKM. The CDR3, as DNA: TGTGCCAGCAGTTCGGGACTAGCGGGGCACAATGGGCAGTTCTTC. It encodes CASSSGLAGHNGQFF.

V is TRBV10-2 and J is TRBJ2-2; 8 nucleotides align to TRBD1. Germline V gene sequence: CDR1 WSHSY, CDR2 SAAADI. Unmatched junction bases numbered 0, after V lost 3 bases and J lost 0 bases. This CDR3 comprises 15 residues. The CDR3 loop is CASSEQGANTGELFF. CDR3 DNA: TGCGCCAGCAGTGAACAGGGGGCGAACACCGGGGAGCTGTTTTTT.

This chain uses TRBV5-8 with TRBJ1-1; 7 nucleotides agree with TRBD1. CDR1 and CDR2 (germline): SGHTS, YDEGEE. The CDR3 covers 16 residues. V was clipped by 3 bases and J by 4 bases; unmatched bases: 12. CDR3 coding DNA: TGTGCCAGCAGCTCGGTGACAGGGACTCTGGGCACTGAAGCTTTCTTT. This codes for CASSSVTGTLGTEAFF.

This clone was detected only once. The rearrangement uses TRBV19 and TRBJ2-5; possible D gene TRBD1, 5 bases. Germline CDR1 is LNHDA and CDR2 is SQIVND (reference sequence). Trimming pared 6 bases from V and 2 bases from J, leaving 10 bases between. This CDR3 is built from 13 residues. The CDR3 nucleotides read TGTGCCAGTAGCAGACAGATACAAGAGACCCAGTACTTC. Protein product: CASSRQIQETQYF.

This chain links TRBV9 with TRBJ2-5; D gene ambiguous. Germline-derived CDR1 and CDR2 are SGDLS and YYNGEE. This CDR3 contains 15 residues. V was clipped by 0 bases and J by 1 base, with 10 bases between them. The CDR3 loop is CASSVGGRSQETQYF. CDR3 DNA: TGTGCCAGCAGCGTAGGAGGCAGAAGCCAAGAGACCCAGTACTTC.

The table lists this clone with a few counts. This sequence joins TRBV7-9 and TRBJ1-2; 7 bases fit TRBD1. Germline loops: CDR1 SEHNR, CDR2 FQNEAQ (reference sequence). The CDR3 has 15 residues. Trimming removed 4 bases from V and 3 bases from J; junction bases left unmatched: 8. The CDR3 DNA is TGTGCCAGCAGCTCCTCCGCAGGGGGGCACTATGGCTACACCTTC. It translates to CASSSSAGGHYGYTF.

V usage is TRBV30 and J usage is TRBJ1-2, with D possibly matching TRBD1 (6 bases). Looked up from germline, CDR1 is GTSNPN and CDR2 is SVGIG (reference sequence). The CDR3 extends over 12 amino acids. Between the trimmed V and J ends, which lost 4 bases and 7 bases, there was a span of 13 bases. The CDR3 loop is CAWMGGLGGYTF. Here the CDR3 DNA reads TGTGCCTGGATGGGGGGGCTGGGTGGCTACACCTTC.

On this clone: This specimen includes other DNA sequences encoding the same CDR3. V usage is TRBV6-5 and J usage is TRBJ1-2; D is uncertain. Germline V CDR1 and CDR2: MNHEY, SVGAGI. This CDR3 comprises 14 residues. Trimming shortened V by 2 bases and J by 3 bases, and 10 bases separated the two germline ends. The CDR3 DNA reads as TGTGCCAGCAGTTACGGCGGGGAGGACTATGGCTACACCTTC. It translates to CASSYGGEDYGYTF.

This chain uses TRBV5-1 with TRBJ1-1; TRBD1 agrees at 11 bases. Per the germline V gene, CDR1 is SGHRS and CDR2 is YFSETQ. This CDR3 contains 19 residues. V lost 4 bases and J lost 0; bases outside the gene matches: 14. CDR3 amino acids: CASSHGTGGSPPMNTEAFF. CDR3 bases: TGCGCCAGCAGCCACGGGACAGGGGGTTCGCCGCCCATGAACACTGAAGCTTTCTTT.

This sequence joins TRBV6-5 and TRBJ1-2; D perhaps matches TRBD1 (6 bases). The germline V gene encodes CDR1 MNHEY and CDR2 SVGAGI. CDR3 length: 13 residues. V was clipped by 6 bases and J by 7 bases, with 15 bases between them. This CDR3 reads CASSLQGGLGYTF. The CDR3 DNA reads TGTGCCAGCAGCCTACAGGGTGGACTTGGCTACACCTTC.

V usage is TRBV29-1 and J usage is TRBJ1-6; D perhaps matches TRBD1 (6 bases). The CDR3 sequence is 12 residues long. Germline V gene data show CDR1 as SQVTM and CDR2 as ANQGSEA. The V gene lost 4 bases and the J gene lost 10 bases, with 11 bases spanning the gap. The CDR3 DNA is TGCAGCGTTGGGGAACAGGGCTCACCCCTCCACTTT. Protein: CSVGEQGSPLHF.

This chain links TRBV11-3 with TRBJ1-1, with 8 nucleotides matching TRBD1. The CDR3 sequence is 14 residues long. The J segment lost 3 bases and the V segment lost 10 bases, leaving 10 bases of the junction unmatched. CDR1 is SGHNT, CDR2 YENEEA, per germline. Written as DNA, the CDR3 is TGTGCCACTCAAGAACAGGGGGTCGACACTGAAGCTTTCTTT. Protein: CATQEQGVDTEAFF.

The chain combines TRBV28 with TRBJ2-7, with 7 bases identical to TRBD2. Germline V gene data show CDR1 as MDHEN and CDR2 as SYDVKM. J lost 0 bases, V lost 5 bases, and 4 bases had no gene match. This CDR3 has 14 residues. The CDR3 DNA follows: TGTGCCAGCAGTGGCGGGGGTTCCTCCTACGAGCAGTACTTC. Residues: CASSGGGSSYEQYF.

The chain combines TRBV30 with TRBJ2-3, with 9 nucleotides matching TRBD2. CDR1 GTSNPN and CDR2 SVGIG come from the germline V gene (reference sequence). This CDR3 has 14 residues. CDR3 sequence: CARGGGGAPDTQYF. The CDR3 coding sequence is TGTGCACGGGGAGGCGGGGGGGCCCCAGATACGCAGTATTTT.

This sequence joins TRBV4-2 and TRBJ2-7; perhaps TRBD2 as D (5 bases). The CDR3 is 15 residues long. From germline, CDR1 is LGHNA and CDR2 YNFKEQ. The V and J ends lost 0 bases and 0 bases respectively, with 9 bases between them. The CDR3 region has the DNA TGTGCCAGCAGCCAAGACTCGGGGAGCTCCTACGAGCAGTACTTC. It specifies CASSQDSGSSYEQYF.

The rearrangement uses TRBV28 and TRBJ1-2; D is unresolved. V shed 5 bases and J shed 8 bases, with 12 bases lying between them. CDR1 is MDHEN, CDR2 SYDVKM, per germline. This CDR3 is built from 12 residues. CDR3 in amino acids: CASSPREGGYTF. The DNA of the CDR3 is TGTGCCAGCAGTCCTAGGGAGGGAGGCTACACCTTC.